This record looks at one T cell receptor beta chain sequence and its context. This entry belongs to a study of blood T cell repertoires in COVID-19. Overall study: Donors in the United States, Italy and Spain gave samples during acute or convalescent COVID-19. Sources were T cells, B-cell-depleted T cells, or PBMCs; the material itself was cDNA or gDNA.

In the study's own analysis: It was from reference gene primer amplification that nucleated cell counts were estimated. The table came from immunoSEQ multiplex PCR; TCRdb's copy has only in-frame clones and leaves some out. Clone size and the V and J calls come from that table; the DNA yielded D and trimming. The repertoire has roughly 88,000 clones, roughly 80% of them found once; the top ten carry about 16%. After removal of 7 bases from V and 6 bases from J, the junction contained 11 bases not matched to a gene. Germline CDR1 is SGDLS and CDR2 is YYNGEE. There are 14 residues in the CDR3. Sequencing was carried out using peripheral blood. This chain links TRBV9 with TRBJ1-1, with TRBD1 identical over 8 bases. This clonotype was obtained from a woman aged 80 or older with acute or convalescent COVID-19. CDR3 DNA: TGTGCCAGCGGCTCCGACAGGGGAGGTTCTGAAGCTTTCTTT. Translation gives CASGSDRGGSEAFF.